Presented here are 15 T cell receptor beta chains from one specimen sequenced in a study of blood T cell repertoires in COVID-19. The repertoire was sequenced with immunoSEQ multiplex PCR; TCRdb's copy has only in-frame clones and lacks some. This table has tens of thousands of clones, roughly 82% appearing once. The sample was peripheral blood. Source of these receptors: a human donor in a cohort sampled during active COVID-19.

In its sample, this clone was seen a few times. The chain couples TRBV18 to TRBJ1-2; D not certain. The CDR3 runs 14 residues. V lost 2 bases and J lost 5, with 12 bases in between. Germline CDR1 KGHSH, CDR2 LQKENI. CDR3 sequence (DNA): TGTGCCAGCTCACCAGAGAGTGCTACTTATGGCTACACCTTC. It translates to CASSPESATYGYTF. Looking up the rest from reference TRBV18 and TRBJ1-2 gives the full variable domain: NAGVMQNPRHLVRRRGQEARLRCSPMKGHSHVYWYRQLPEEGLKFMVYLQKENIIDESGMPKERFSAEFPKEGPSILRIQQVVRGDSAAYFCASSPESATYGYTFGSGTRLTVV.

V gene TRBV11-1 combines with J gene TRBJ1-3, with no clear D. The CDR3 totals 14 residues. V was cut by 5 bases and J by 2 bases, with 10 bases left in between. Per the germline V gene, CDR1 is SGHAT and CDR2 is FQDESV (reference sequence). The CDR3 coding sequence is TGTGCCAGCAGCGATCGGAGAACTGGAAACACCATATATTTT. Translated, it gives CASSDRRTGNTIYF.

J is TRBJ2-5 and V is TRBV5-1, with TRBD2 matching over 7 bases. The CDR3 runs to 15 residues. V lost 2 bases, J lost 4 bases, and 8 bases stayed unmatched. Germline CDR1 is SGHRS and CDR2 is YFSETQ. The CDR3 sequence: CASSFMAGERETQYF. As DNA, the CDR3 is TGCGCCAGCAGCTTTATGGCGGGAGAGCGAGAGACCCAGTACTTC.

The chain links TRBV5-5 to TRBJ2-7; tentative D call: TRBD1 (6 bases). V lost 1 base and J 5 bases, leaving 7 bases between the germline ends. The CDR3 has 12 amino acids. The germline V gene has CDR1 SGHKS and CDR2 YYEKEE (reference sequence). The chain's CDR3 is CASSLYRDEQYF. The CDR3 bases are TGTGCCAGCAGCTTGTACAGGGACGAGCAGTACTTC.

A single count supports this clone. The V call is TRBV5-1, the J call TRBJ1-4; TRBD1 matches at 9 bases. Germline trimming cut 4 bases from V and 8 bases from J; bases unmatched to any gene: 9. From germline, CDR1 is SGHRS and CDR2 YFSETQ. This CDR3 contains 15 residues. The CDR3 protein is CASSDPGQGGEKLFF. Written as DNA, the CDR3 is TGCGCCAGCAGCGACCCGGGACAGGGAGGCGAAAAACTGTTTTTT.

The J gene is TRBJ2-2, the V gene TRBV27, with a weak D call TRBD1 (7 bases). V was pared by 5 bases and J by 3 bases, with 10 bases between. Germline loops: CDR1 MNHEY, CDR2 SMNVEV (reference sequence). This CDR3 is built from 14 residues. CDR3 sequence: CASSPGGYTGELFF. CDR3 bases: TGTGCCAGCAGTCCAGGGGGGTACACCGGGGAGCTGTTTTTT.

The chain has TRBV28 and TRBJ1-5; the D gene is possibly TRBD1 (5 bases). V gave up 4 bases and J gave up 1 base, with 14 bases separating them. The CDR3 is made up of 16 amino acids. Germline V gene lookup returns CDR1 MDHEN and CDR2 SYDVKM. CDR3 region: CASSSRASMSNQPQHF. CDR3 nucleotides: TGTGCCAGCAGTTCCAGGGCCAGTATGAGCAATCAGCCCCAGCATTTT.

The rearrangement joins TRBV2 to TRBJ1-6, with TRBD1 matching 7 bases. Germline loops: CDR1 SNHLY, CDR2 FYNNEI. The CDR3 spans 16 residues. The V and J ends lost 2 bases and 3 bases, in that order; junction bases with no gene match: 4. Here the CDR3 reads CASSEKGAFYNSPLHF. In DNA, the CDR3 is TGTGCCAGCAGTGAAAAGGGGGCCTTCTATAATTCACCCCTCCACTTT.

This chain links TRBV12-3 or TRBV12-4 with TRBJ1-1; the D gene is possibly TRBD1 (6 bases). The V end was cut by 4 bases, the J end by 0 bases, with 6 bases between. The CDR3 totals 13 residues. The CDR3 nucleotides read TGTGCCAGCAGTTGGACAGTGAACACTGAAGCTTTCTTT. This codes for CASSWTVNTEAFF.

The chain has TRBV18 and TRBJ1-6, with a weak D call TRBD1 (5 bases). Trimming removed 2 bases at V and 3 bases at J, with 8 bases between. The CDR3 is 15 residues long. Germline loops: CDR1 KGHSH, CDR2 LQKENI. CDR3 in amino acids: CASSPAGDYNSPLHF. As DNA, the CDR3 is TGTGCCAGCTCACCAGCGGGGGACTATAATTCACCCCTCCACTTT.

The genes are TRBV7-9 and TRBJ2-7; a possible D gene is TRBD1 (5 bases). This CDR3 contains 16 residues. V dropped 3 bases and J dropped 5 bases, with 20 bases sitting between them. In germline, CDR1 is SEHNR, CDR2 FQNEAQ (reference sequence). The CDR3 region has the DNA TGTGCCAGCAGCTTTTATGGCGCCAGGGCTAAGGACGAGCAGTACTTC. Protein product: CASSFYGARAKDEQYF.

The CDR3 region is CASSAVRLATNSYEQYF. The CDR3 region has the DNA TGTGCCAGCAGCGCAGTCCGCCTAGCGACCAATTCCTACGAGCAGTACTTC. J is TRBJ2-7 and V is TRBV11-2; possible D gene TRBD2, 6 bases. Germline lookup yields CDR1 SGHAT and CDR2 FQNNGV. The CDR3 loop spans 17 amino acids. Trimming removed 5 bases from V and 1 base from J, with 21 bases in between. Complete variable domain (other parts from reference TRBV11-2 and TRBJ2-7): EAGVAQSPRYKIIEKRQSVAFWCNPISGHATLYWYQQILGQGPKLLIQFQNNGVVDDSQLPKDRFSAERLKGVDSTLKIQPAKLEDSAVYLCASSAVRLATNSYEQYFGPGTRLTVT.

Here the CDR3 reads CASSPGTGPSPLHF. DNA of the CDR3: TGTGCCAGCAGCCCCGGGACAGGGCCCTCACCCCTCCACTTT. The chain recombines TRBV6-5 with TRBJ1-6, with 9 nucleotides matching TRBD1. Trimming removed 6 bases from V and 10 bases from J; junction bases left unmatched: 7. Germline lookup yields CDR1 MNHEY and CDR2 SVGAGI. The CDR3 consists of 14 residues.

V usage is TRBV2 and J usage is TRBJ2-2; TRBD1 agrees at 8 bases. The CDR3 runs to 14 residues. V shed 1 base and J 13 bases; nucleotides not matched to a gene: 8. The germline CDR1 and CDR2 sequences are SNHLY and FYNNEI. DNA for the CDR3: TGTGCCAGCAGTGAAGGGGGACAGGCCAGCCGGCTGTTTTTT. Translation gives CASSEGGQASRLFF.

In nucleotides, the CDR3 is TGTGCCAGCAGCTTAGTTACGGGAGCCGAGCAGTACTTC. It is translated as CASSLVTGAEQYF. The chain uses TRBV11-2 and TRBJ2-7; TRBD2 might be the D (6 bases). The germline CDR1 and CDR2 sequences are SGHAT and FQNNGV. The length of the CDR3 is 13 residues. The germline V and J ends were trimmed by 1 base and 6 bases, with 10 bases remaining between them.